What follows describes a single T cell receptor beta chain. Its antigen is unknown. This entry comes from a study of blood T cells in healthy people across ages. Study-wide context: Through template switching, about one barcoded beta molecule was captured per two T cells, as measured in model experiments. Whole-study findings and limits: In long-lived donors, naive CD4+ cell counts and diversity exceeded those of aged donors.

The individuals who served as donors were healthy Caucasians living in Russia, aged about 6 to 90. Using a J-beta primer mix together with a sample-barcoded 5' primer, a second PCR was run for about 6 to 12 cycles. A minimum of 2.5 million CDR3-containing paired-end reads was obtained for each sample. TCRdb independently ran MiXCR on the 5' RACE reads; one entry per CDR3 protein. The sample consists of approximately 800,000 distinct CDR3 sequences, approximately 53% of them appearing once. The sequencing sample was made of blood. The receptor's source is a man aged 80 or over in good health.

The DNA for the CDR3 is TGCGCCAGCAGCTTGGGCGGCGGGAGTGTAGATACGCAGTATTTT. Translated, it gives CASSLGGGSVDTQYF. The chain combines TRBV5-1 with TRBJ2-3; 7 bases are shared with TRBD2. The CDR3 is 15 residues long. Trimming took 0 bases from V and 5 from J; bases not matched to a gene: 6. Germline V gives CDR1 SGHRS, CDR2 YFSETQ.